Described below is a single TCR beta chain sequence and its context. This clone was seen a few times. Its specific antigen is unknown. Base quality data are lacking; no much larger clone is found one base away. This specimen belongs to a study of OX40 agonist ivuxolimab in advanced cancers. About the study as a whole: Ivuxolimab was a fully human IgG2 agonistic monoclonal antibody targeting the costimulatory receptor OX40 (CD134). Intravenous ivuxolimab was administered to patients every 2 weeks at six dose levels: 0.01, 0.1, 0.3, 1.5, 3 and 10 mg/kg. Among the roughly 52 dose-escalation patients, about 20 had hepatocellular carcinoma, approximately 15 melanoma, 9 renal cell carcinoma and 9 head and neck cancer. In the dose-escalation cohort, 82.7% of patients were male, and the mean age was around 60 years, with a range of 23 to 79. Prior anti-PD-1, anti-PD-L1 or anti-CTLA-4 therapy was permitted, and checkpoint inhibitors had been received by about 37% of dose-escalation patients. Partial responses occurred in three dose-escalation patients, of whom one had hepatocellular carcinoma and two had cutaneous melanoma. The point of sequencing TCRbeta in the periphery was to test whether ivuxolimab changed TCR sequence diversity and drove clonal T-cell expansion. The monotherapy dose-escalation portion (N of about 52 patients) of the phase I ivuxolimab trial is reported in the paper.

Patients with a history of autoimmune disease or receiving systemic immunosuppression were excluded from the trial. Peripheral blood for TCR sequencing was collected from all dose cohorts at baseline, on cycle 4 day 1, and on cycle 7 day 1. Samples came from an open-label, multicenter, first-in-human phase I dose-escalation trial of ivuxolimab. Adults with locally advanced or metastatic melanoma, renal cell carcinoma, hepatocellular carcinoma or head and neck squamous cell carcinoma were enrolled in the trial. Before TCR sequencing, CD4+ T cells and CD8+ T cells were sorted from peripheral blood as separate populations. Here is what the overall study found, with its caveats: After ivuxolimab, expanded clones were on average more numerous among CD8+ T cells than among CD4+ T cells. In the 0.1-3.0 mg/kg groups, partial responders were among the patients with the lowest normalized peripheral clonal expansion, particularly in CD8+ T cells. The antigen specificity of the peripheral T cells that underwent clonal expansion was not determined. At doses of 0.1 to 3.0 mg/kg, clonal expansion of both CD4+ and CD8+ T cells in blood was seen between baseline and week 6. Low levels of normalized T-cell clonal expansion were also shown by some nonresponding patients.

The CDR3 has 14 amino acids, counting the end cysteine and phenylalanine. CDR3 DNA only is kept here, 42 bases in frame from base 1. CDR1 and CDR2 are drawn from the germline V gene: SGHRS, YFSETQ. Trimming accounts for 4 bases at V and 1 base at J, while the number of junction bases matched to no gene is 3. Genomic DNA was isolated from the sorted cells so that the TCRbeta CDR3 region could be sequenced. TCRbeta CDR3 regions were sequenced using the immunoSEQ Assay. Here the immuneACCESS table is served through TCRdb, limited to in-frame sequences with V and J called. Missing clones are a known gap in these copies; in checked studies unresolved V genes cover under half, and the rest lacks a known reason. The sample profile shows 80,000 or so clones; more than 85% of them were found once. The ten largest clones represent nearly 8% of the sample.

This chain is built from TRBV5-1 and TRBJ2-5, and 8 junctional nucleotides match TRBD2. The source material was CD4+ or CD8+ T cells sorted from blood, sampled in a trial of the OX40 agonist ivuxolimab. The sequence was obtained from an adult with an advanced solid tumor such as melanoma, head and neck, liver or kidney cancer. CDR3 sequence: CASSRSGTQETQYF. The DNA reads TGCGCCAGCAGCCGTAGCGGGACCCAAGAGACCCAGTACTTC.